A selection of T cell receptor beta chains follows, all from one sample in a study of blood T cell repertoires in COVID-19. Data came from immunoSEQ multiplex PCR; TCRdb stores just in-frame clones and leaves some out. The sample consists of 25,000 to 30,000 clones, approximately 80% of them appearing once. The specimen was peripheral blood. All receptors derive from a woman in her 70s with acute or convalescent COVID-19. Each CDR3 is given with its conserved first and last residue. A D gene is named only where the DNA matches it firmly. Clone size, where shown, is once, few, many, or a class for clones that have expanded.

NA	TRBJ2-1	NA	TRBV5-1	CASSLGRIGASSYNEQFF	TGCGCCAGCAGCTTGGGACGGATCGGAGCAAGCTCCTACAATGAGCAGTTCTTC
NA	TRBJ2-2	TRBD2	TRBV3-1/TRBV3-2	CASSRREAGGLGGELFF	TGTGCCAGCAGCCGTCGGGAAGCGGGAGGCCTGGGCGGGGAGCTGTTTTTT
NA	TRBJ2-5	TRBD2	TRBV6-2/TRBV6-3	CASSRAGVETQYF	TGTGCCAGCAGTCGAGCGGGGGTAGAGACCCAGTACTTC
NA	TRBJ2-1	NA	TRBV19	CASSIGGLLGGYNEQFF	TGTGCCAGTAGTATAGGGGGACTCCTTGGGGGCTACAATGAGCAGTTCTTC
NA	TRBJ2-2	NA	TRBV24-1	CATSDYRVPGELFF	TGTGCCACCAGTGATTACAGGGTCCCCGGGGAGCTGTTTTTT
NA	TRBJ2-7	TRBD2	TRBV27	CASRSLAGGYEQYF	TGTGCCAGCAGGTCACTAGCGGGGGGCTACGAGCAGTACTTC
few	TRBJ1-6	TRBD1	TRBV6-1	CASSGETGSSYNSPLHF	TGTGCCAGCAGTGGAGAGACAGGGAGCTCCTATAATTCACCCCTCCACTTT
once	TRBJ1-5	TRBD1	TRBV19	CASSIGTGRGQPQHF	TGTGCCAGTAGTATAGGGACAGGGAGAGGGCAGCCCCAGCATTTT
NA	TRBJ1-1	TRBD1	TRBV19	CASSVTTGAEAFF	TGTGCCAGTAGTGTTACGACAGGGGCTGAAGCTTTCTTT
NA	TRBJ2-7	NA	TRBV28	CASSLRGGTYEQYF	TGTGCCAGCAGTTTAAGGGGGGGAACCTACGAGCAGTACTTC
NA	TRBJ2-3	NA	TRBV7-2	CASSLAGGYTDTQYF	TGTGCCAGCAGTTTAGCCGGCGGGTACACAGATACGCAGTATTTT
NA	TRBJ2-1	TRBD2	TRBV24-1	CATSDRIAGGTYNEQFF	TGTGCCACCAGTGACCGTATAGCGGGAGGCACCTACAATGAGCAGTTCTTC
NA	TRBJ2-7	TRBD1	TRBV28	CASSPQGIYSYEQYF	TGTGCCAGCAGCCCACAGGGGATATACTCCTACGAGCAGTACTTC
once	TRBJ2-3	NA	TRBV18	CASSPTSTPDTQYF	TGTGCCAGCTCACCAACGAGTACTCCAGATACGCAGTATTTT
NA	TRBJ2-5	NA	TRBV4-2	CASSQGPTYGETQYF	TGTGCCAGCAGCCAAGGGCCCACCTACGGGGAGACCCAGTACTTC